What follows is one T cell receptor (beta chain) and its context. These data are taken from a study of blood T cell repertoires in COVID-19. For the study at large: Collection of acute and convalescent COVID-19 samples took place in the United States, Italy and Spain. Sources were T cells, B-cell-depleted T cells, or PBMCs; the material itself was cDNA or gDNA.

Original analysis: Amplification of reference gene primers provided the estimated nucleated cell counts. Using immunoSEQ multiplex PCR, the repertoire was profiled, and TCRdb retains in-frame clones only, with some absent. V, J and clone size reflect that table, while D and trimming were determined from the DNA. The sample lists about 33,000 clones; around 83% were seen once. The V gene lost 4 bases and the J gene lost 1 base, with 8 bases spanning the gap. The CDR3 has 14 residues. Germline CDR1 SNHLY, CDR2 FYNNEI. This TCR was recovered from a human donor in a cohort sampled during active COVID-19. This chain uses TRBV2 with TRBJ1-5; D gene uncertain. Sequencing used peripheral blood. The CDR3 region has the DNA TGTGCCAGCAGTGTTGCGGGAAGCAATCAGCCCCAGCATTTT. Translated: CASSVAGSNQPQHF. Full variable domain (rest looked up from reference TRBV2 and TRBJ1-5): EPEVTQTPSHQVTQMGQEVILRCVPISNHLYFYWYRQILGQKVEFLVSFYNNEISEKSEIFDDQFSVERPDGSNFTLKIRSTKLEDSAMYFCASSVAGSNQPQHFGDGTRLSIL.